Presented here are 16 T cell receptor beta chains from one specimen sequenced in a study of T-cell memory formation after mild COVID-19. TCRdb reprocessed the 5' RACE reads via MiXCR and lists one record per CDR3 protein. The table includes a few hundred thousand distinct CDR3 sequences, around 30% detected once. Input material: PBMCs or a T cell subset sorted from them (not recorded which). The receptor set was obtained from an adult woman who had mild COVID-19 (a few samples of this study predate the infection). Cell type and time point are not known.

The chain uses TRBV30 and TRBJ1-2; D gene ambiguous. The V and J ends lost 4 bases and 3 bases respectively, with 15 bases between them. Germline lookup yields CDR1 GTSNPN and CDR2 SVGIG (reference sequence). The CDR3 extends over 14 amino acids. The DNA of the CDR3 is TGTGCCTGGACCGAGGGAGGACTCTACTATGGCTACACCTTC. Its protein product is CAWTEGGLYYGYTF.

This clonotype appeared many times. The chain links TRBV11-2 to TRBJ2-3; possibly TRBD2 for D (6 bases). This CDR3 contains 17 residues. Germline V gene lookup returns CDR1 SGHAT and CDR2 FQNNGV. Between the trimmed V and J ends, which lost 0 bases and 5 bases, there was a span of 18 bases. CDR3 sequence: CASSLESGRGKKDTQYF. The CDR3 DNA reads TGTGCCAGCAGCTTAGAGTCTGGACGGGGGAAAAAAGATACGCAGTATTTT.

In its sample, this clonotype was seen a few times. This chain uses TRBV5-1 with TRBJ1-1; a possible D gene is TRBD1 (5 bases). Germline V lookup: CDR1 SGHRS, CDR2 YFSETQ. The CDR3 spans 15 residues. V shed 1 base and J shed 5 bases, with 15 bases lying between them. CDR3 DNA: TGCGCCAGCAGCTTGAACTCAGGGTTCGGGACTGAAGCTTTCTTT. Its translation: CASSLNSGFGTEAFF.

The CDR3 loop reads CASSGGGHNEQFF. The DNA of the CDR3 is TGTGCCAGCAGCGGGGGGGGGCACAATGAGCAGTTCTTC. This chain joins TRBV9 and TRBJ2-1; TRBD2 might be the D (7 bases). Germline CDR1 SGDLS, CDR2 YYNGEE. The V end was cut by 3 bases, the J end by 5 bases, with 9 bases between. The CDR3 consists of 13 residues.

The chain combines TRBV12-3 or TRBV12-4 with TRBJ2-2; TRBD1 aligns across 9 bases. CDR3 length: 16 residues. The junction had 5 bases not matched to a gene; V was cut back by 1 base and J by 5 bases. The CDR3 nucleotides are TGTGCCAGCAGTTTAGGGACAGGGGTGAGGACCGGGGAGCTGTTTTTT. It is translated as CASSLGTGVRTGELFF.

The chain recombines TRBV6-2 or TRBV6-3 with TRBJ2-2, with D perhaps matching TRBD2 (6 bases). Germline V gives CDR1 MNHEY, CDR2 SVGEGT. Trimming took off 7 bases at V and 5 bases at J, with 11 bases between the two ends. CDR3 size: 13 residues. In nucleotides, the CDR3 is TGTGCCAGCACAGGACTACAGACCGGGGAGCTGTTTTTT. Protein product: CASTGLQTGELFF.

The rearrangement links TRBV29-1 to TRBJ1-2; D is undetermined. Germline CDR1 SQVTM, CDR2 ANQGSEA. The CDR3 consists of 12 residues. V lost 4 bases and J 8 bases, leaving 14 bases between the germline ends. The CDR3 protein is CSVVGIGRGYTF. CDR3 sequence (DNA): TGCAGCGTTGTAGGAATCGGAAGGGGCTACACCTTC.

This chain joins TRBV5-6 and TRBJ2-3; D not certain. V lost 1 base and J 6 bases, leaving 9 bases between the germline ends. The CDR3 runs 13 residues. In germline, CDR1 is SGHDT, CDR2 YYEEEE. CDR3 amino acids: CASSLSALDTQYF. The CDR3 coding sequence is TGTGCCAGCAGCTTGTCCGCCCTTGATACGCAGTATTTT. The full variable domain, completed using reference TRBV5-6 and TRBJ2-3, is DAGVTQSPTHLIKTRGQQVTLRCSPKSGHDTVSWYQQALGQGPQFIFQYYEEEERQRGNFPDRFSGHQFPNYSSELNVNALLLGDSALYLCASSLSALDTQYFGPGTRLTVL.

This clonotype was detected once. This rearrangement joins TRBV29-1 to TRBJ1-1; D is unclear. The CDR3 has 11 amino acids. Trimming left V 4 bases short and J 2 bases short, with 5 bases between. Per germline, CDR1 SQVTM and CDR2 ANQGSEA. CDR3 sequence reads: CSVVRNTEAFF. The CDR3 nucleotides read TGCAGCGTTGTGAGAAACACTGAAGCTTTCTTT.

This clonotype turned up a few times. The V call is TRBV3-1, the J call TRBJ2-5; TRBD2 aligns across 11 bases. The germline V gene has CDR1 LGHDT and CDR2 YNNKEL (reference sequence). CDR3 length equals 14 residues. The ends lost 6 bases at V and 9 bases at J; junction bases unmatched: 9. CDR3 sequence reads: CASRGASGRRSQYF. Written as DNA, the CDR3 is TGTGCCAGCAGGGGGGCTAGCGGGAGGAGGTCCCAGTACTTC.

The rearrangement links TRBV3-1 to TRBJ1-1; D is possibly TRBD1 (6 bases). The CDR3 runs to 14 residues. From germline, CDR1 is LGHDT and CDR2 YNNKEL (reference sequence). V was pared by 1 base and J by 6 bases, with 12 bases between. CDR3: CASSQVPGAAEAFF. CDR3 coding DNA: TGTGCCAGCAGCCAAGTTCCAGGGGCGGCTGAAGCTTTCTTT.

There are a few counts of this clonotype. The chain carries TRBV6-2 or TRBV6-3 and TRBJ2-1; D gene unclear. V lost 2 bases to trimming and J lost 0 bases, with 8 bases between them. The CDR3 covers 15 residues. Germline CDR1 is MNHEY and CDR2 is SVGEGT. The DNA for the CDR3 is TGTGCCAGCAGTTACCCCATATCCTCCTACAATGAGCAGTTCTTC. Protein product: CASSYPISSYNEQFF.

This clonotype has more than one count but fewer than ten. The J gene is TRBJ2-3, the V gene TRBV7-8; tentatively, D is TRBD2 (6 bases). CDR1 and CDR2 from the germline V gene are SGHVS and FQNEAQ. V lost 3 bases and J 6 bases, leaving 13 bases between the germline ends. There are 14 residues in the CDR3. Here the CDR3 reads CASSFRQAGDTQYF. CDR3 coding DNA: TGTGCCAGCAGCTTTCGACAAGCGGGCGATACGCAGTATTTT.

The table lists this clonotype with a few counts. The junction and the germline gene differ at one end; a read error may be behind it. This CDR3 is CASSSSVGQQETQYF. The CDR3 DNA follows: TGTGCTAGCAGCTCGTCTGTGGGACAGCAAGAGACCCAGTACTTC. V gene TRBV7-7 combines with J gene TRBJ2-5; TRBD1 matches 7 bases. The CDR3 loop spans 15 amino acids. Germline lookup yields CDR1 SSHAT and CDR2 FNYEAQ (reference sequence).

This clonotype turned up a few times. The V call is TRBV6-5, the J call TRBJ2-7; D uncertain. Germline V gene lookup returns CDR1 MNHEY and CDR2 SVGAGI. CDR3 length: 13 residues. Trimming shortened V by 2 bases and J by 4 bases, and 9 bases separated the two germline ends. The CDR3 loop reads CASSYGEEYEQYF. In DNA form, the CDR3 reads TGTGCCAGCAGTTACGGGGAAGAGTACGAGCAGTACTTC.

This clonotype was seen only a few times. The chain has TRBV7-9 and TRBJ2-5; no definite D call. Trimming took 8 bases from V and 2 from J, leaving 3 bases between them. This CDR3 has 10 amino acids. CDR1 is SEHNR, CDR2 FQNEAQ, per germline (reference sequence). The CDR3 is CASEQETQYF. DNA for the CDR3: TGTGCCAGCGAGCAAGAGACCCAGTACTTC.